A selection of T cell receptor beta chains follows, all from one sample in a study of blood T cell repertoires in COVID-19. Method: immunoSEQ multiplex PCR; TCRdb's copy keeps in-frame clones and lacks some. This table has roughly 400,000 clones, nearly 90% appearing once. The sequenced sample consisted of PBMCs or T cells enriched from blood (not recorded which). The receptors here all came from a woman between 40 and 50 years old with acute COVID-19. Each CDR3 is given with its conserved first and last residue. Fields, in order: D gene, V gene, clone size, J gene, CDR3 protein, CDR3 DNA. The D gene is left open where the match is weak. Clone size is shown for a subset of rows, as once, few, many or a class of expanded clone.

TRBD2,TRBV9,once,TRBJ2-3,CASSVEPSGGAIDTQYF,TGTGCCAGCAGCGTAGAGCCCAGCGGGGGGGCAATAGATACGCAGTATTTT
NA,TRBV27,NA,TRBJ2-7,CASSLSGLASYEQYF,TGTGCCAGCAGTTTATCGGGGCTAGCGAGCTACGAGCAGTACTTC
NA,TRBV30,NA,TRBJ2-7,CAWSPEVGGYEQYF,TGTGCCTGGAGTCCCGAGGTGGGAGGTTACGAGCAGTACTTC
TRBD1,TRBV19,NA,TRBJ1-2,CASRDRGMDGYTF,TGTGCCAGTAGGGACAGGGGCATGGATGGCTACACCTTC
TRBD1,TRBV5-1,NA,TRBJ1-2,CASSLTGGEGYGYTF,TGCGCCAGCAGCTTGACAGGGGGCGAGGGATATGGCTACACCTTC
TRBD1,TRBV5-4,NA,TRBJ2-3,CASSPRGGLEQYF,TGTGCCAGCAGCCCTAGAGGGGGCCTTGAGCAGTATTTT
TRBD2,TRBV5-4,NA,TRBJ2-7,CASSGRTSEAYEQYF,TGTGCCAGCAGCGGACGGACTAGCGAGGCCTACGAGCAGTACTTC
NA,TRBV2,NA,TRBJ1-4,CASSEGTGGAREKLFF,TGTGCCAGCAGTGAAGGGACGGGGGGCGCACGGGAAAAACTGTTTTTT
NA,TRBV5-4,NA,TRBJ2-7,CASSPYPGGARWEQYF,TGTGCCAGCAGCCCCTACCCTGGCGGGGCAAGGTGGGAGCAGTACTTC
NA,TRBV5-1,few,TRBJ1-2,CASSLDSNYGYTF,TGCGCCAGCAGCTTGGACAGCAACTATGGCTACACCTTC
NA,TRBV24-1,once,TRBJ1-2,CATSDAGPGVNGYTF,TGTGCCACCAGTGATGCCGGACCGGGGGTAAATGGCTACACCTTC
TRBD2,TRBV20-1,NA,TRBJ2-2,CSASSGGPNTGELFF,TGCAGTGCCAGTAGCGGGGGCCCCAACACCGGGGAGCTGTTTTTT
TRBD1,TRBV11-2,few,TRBJ2-7,CASSLGWTGPSEQYF,TGTGCCAGCAGCTTGGGATGGACAGGGCCCTCCGAGCAGTACTTC
NA,TRBV7-9,once,TRBJ1-1,CASSDLERAFF,TGTGCCAGCAGCGACCTGGAGAGAGCTTTCTTT
NA,TRBV5-8,NA,TRBJ2-7,CASSPGTLYEQYF,TGTGCCAGCAGCCCCGGGACACTTTACGAGCAGTACTTC
NA,TRBV7-2,NA,TRBJ2-3,CASSRTVADTQYF,TGTGCCAGCAGCCGGACAGTCGCCGATACGCAGTATTTT
NA,TRBV28,NA,TRBJ1-2,CASSTTGPVYGYTF,TGTGCCAGCAGTACCACAGGGCCAGTCTATGGCTACACCTTC
NA,TRBV5-4,NA,TRBJ1-4,CASSLGQRNEKLFF,TGTGCCAGCAGCTTGGGGCAGCGTAATGAAAAACTGTTTTTT
TRBD1,TRBV19,NA,TRBJ1-2,CASKTGGTNSYTF,TGTGCCAGTAAGACAGGGGGGACGAATAGCTACACCTTC
TRBD1,TRBV2,NA,TRBJ2-5,CASSESRGLETQYF,TGTGCCAGCAGTGAATCAAGGGGGCTGGAGACCCAGTACTTC
NA,TRBV19,NA,TRBJ1-1,CASSHAVAGTEAFF,TGTGCCAGTAGTCACGCGGTCGCGGGCACTGAAGCTTTCTTT
NA,TRBV5-1,NA,TRBJ2-3,CASSLESKRDTQYF,TGCGCCAGCAGCTTGGAATCCAAGAGAGATACGCAGTATTTT
NA,TRBV21-1,NA,TRBJ2-2,CASSKKGHSPNTGELFF,TGTGCCAGCAGCAAAAAGGGACACTCTCCGAACACCGGGGAGCTGTTTTTT
NA,TRBV9,NA,TRBJ2-7,CASSFRPGSYEQYF,TGTGCCAGCAGCTTTCGCCCGGGGTCCTACGAGCAGTACTTC
TRBD1,TRBV19,NA,TRBJ1-5,CASSIGDSGYNSNQPQHF,TGTGCCAGTAGTATTGGGGACAGTGGCTACAATAGCAATCAGCCCCAGCATTTT
NA,TRBV29-1,NA,TRBJ1-2,CSVEEGQYGYTF,TGCAGCGTTGAAGAAGGACAGTATGGCTACACCTTC
TRBD1,TRBV29-1,NA,TRBJ1-2,CSVDEGALSSYGYTF,TGCAGCGTTGACGAGGGGGCGCTAAGTAGCTATGGCTACACCTTC
TRBD1,TRBV12-3/TRBV12-4,few,TRBJ1-1,CASSLGTGPEAFF,TGTGCCAGCAGTCTCGGGACAGGACCTGAAGCTTTCTTT
NA,TRBV6-5,NA,TRBJ2-5,CASSYRRGQETQYF,TGTGCCAGCAGTTACAGGCGGGGCCAAGAGACCCAGTACTTC
NA,TRBV19,NA,TRBJ1-3,CASNRGDSGNTIYF,TGTGCCAGTAATCGAGGCGATTCTGGAAACACCATATATTTT
NA,TRBV4-1,NA,TRBJ1-4,CASSPGTTNEKLFF,TGCGCCAGCAGCCCGGGAACAACTAATGAAAAACTGTTTTTT
TRBD2,TRBV27,NA,TRBJ2-6,CASSLRLWASGGYAGANVLTF,TGTGCCAGCAGTTTAAGGTTGTGGGCTAGCGGGGGGTACGCTGGGGCCAACGTCCTGACTTTC
NA,TRBV21-1,NA,TRBJ2-7,CASSKFERGGSYEQYF,TGTGCCAGCAGCAAATTTGAGCGGGGGGGATCCTACGAGCAGTACTTC
NA,TRBV9,NA,TRBJ2-1,CASSVDSSSYNEQFF,TGTGCCAGCAGCGTGGACAGCAGCTCCTACAATGAGCAGTTCTTC
TRBD2,TRBV5-6,NA,TRBJ2-7,CASSLGSGRLAGNEQYF,TGTGCCAGCAGCTTGGGGTCCGGGCGACTAGCGGGGAACGAGCAGTACTTC
NA,TRBV27,NA,TRBJ1-3,CASSLSQGLGTIYF,TGTGCCAGCAGTTTGTCGCAGGGGCTAGGCACCATATATTTT
TRBD1,TRBV28,NA,TRBJ1-2,CASSKQGINYGYTF,TGTGCCAGCAGCAAACAGGGGATCAACTATGGCTACACCTTC
TRBD2,TRBV5-4,NA,TRBJ2-1,CASTLPGTRVNEQFF,TGTGCCAGCACCCTACCCGGGACTAGAGTAAATGAGCAGTTCTTC
TRBD1,TRBV5-1,NA,TRBJ2-4,CASSSQGSPPVIQYF,TGCGCCAGCAGCTCACAGGGGTCCCCCCCTGTCATTCAGTACTTC
NA,TRBV12-3/TRBV12-4,NA,TRBJ1-1,CASSLVSVEAFF,TGTGCCAGCAGTTTGGTCTCGGTTGAAGCTTTCTTT
NA,TRBV11-2,NA,TRBJ1-5,CASSLVVSGPQHF,TGTGCCAGCAGCTTAGTTGTTAGTGGGCCCCAGCATTTT
NA,TRBV12-3/TRBV12-4,NA,TRBJ1-5,CASSLRGGQPQHF,TGTGCCAGCAGTTTAAGGGGGGGTCAGCCCCAGCATTTT
TRBD1,TRBV20-1,NA,TRBJ1-5,CSASTGGQPQHF,TGCAGTGCTAGTACAGGGGGTCAGCCCCAGCATTTT
NA,TRBV15,NA,TRBJ1-4,CATTEGDRTNEKLFF,TGTGCCACCACCGAGGGTGACCGGACTAATGAAAAACTGTTTTTT
NA,TRBV3-1/TRBV3-2,NA,TRBJ2-2,CASSPTGVPGELFF,TGTGCCAGCAGCCCAACGGGTGTCCCCGGGGAGCTGTTTTTT
NA,TRBV5-1,NA,TRBJ1-1,CASSLVGDTEAFF,TGCGCCAGCAGCTTGGTCGGGGACACTGAAGCTTTCTTT
NA,TRBV27,NA,TRBJ1-6,CASSFGGNSPLHF,TGTGCCAGCAGTTTTGGCGGGAATTCACCCCTCCACTTT
NA,TRBV7-2,NA,TRBJ1-5,CASSPPGFNQPQHF,TGTGCCAGCAGCCCTCCGGGATTTAATCAGCCCCAGCATTTT
NA,TRBV2,NA,TRBJ1-1,CASSASQGYTEAFF,TGTGCCAGCAGTGCATCACAGGGATACACTGAAGCTTTCTTT
TRBD1,TRBV2,NA,TRBJ1-2,CASSVRGQTKEGYTF,TGTGCCAGCAGTGTGAGGGGGCAGACGAAGGAAGGCTACACCTTC
TRBD1,TRBV12-5,NA,TRBJ2-5,CASGLGTGKSLETQYF,TGTGCTAGTGGTCTAGGGACAGGGAAGAGTCTGGAGACCCAGTACTTC
NA,TRBV4-1,NA,TRBJ1-5,CASSHSIRDWPNQPQHF,TGCGCCAGCAGCCATTCTATCCGCGACTGGCCTAATCAGCCCCAGCATTTT
TRBD2,TRBV9,NA,TRBJ2-1,CASSVGGGAYNEQFF,TGTGCCAGCAGCGTTGGTGGGGGGGCCTACAATGAGCAGTTCTTC
NA,TRBV5-8,NA,TRBJ2-2,CASSLMQGGAGELFF,TGTGCCAGCAGCTTGATGCAGGGGGGAGCCGGGGAGCTGTTTTTT
NA,TRBV30,NA,TRBJ2-7,CAWSGGTYEQYF,TGTGCCTGGAGTGGCGGGACCTACGAGCAGTACTTC
NA,TRBV7-9,NA,TRBJ1-1,CASSLNGGAEAFF,TGTGCCAGCAGCTTAAACGGCGGGGCTGAAGCTTTCTTT
TRBD1,TRBV5-5,NA,TRBJ2-6,CASSFGTGVDGANVLTF,TGTGCCAGCAGCTTCGGGACAGGGGTTGATGGGGCCAACGTCCTGACTTTC
TRBD2,TRBV9,NA,TRBJ2-3,CASSLGGRADTQYF,TGTGCCAGCAGCTTGGGGGGGAGGGCAGATACGCAGTATTTT
NA,TRBV5-8,NA,TRBJ2-3,CASSLGEVVELSSTDTQYF,TGTGCCAGCAGCTTGGGTGAGGTAGTTGAACTTTCCAGCACAGATACGCAGTATTTT